This passage covers 29 T cell receptor beta chains from one sample sequenced in a study of T-cell reconstitution after alpha-beta-depleted transplantation in children. Unique molecular identifiers were used in preparing the TCRbeta library. A single record per CDR3 protein comes from TCRdb applying MiXCR to the PCR reads. Of 350,000 to 500,000 distinct CDR3 sequences listed, about 45% were seen once; the top ten hold under 30%. Material: PBMCs, obtained before TCRalphabeta/CD19-depleted stem cell transplant. These receptors were taken from a girl aged 2 to 9 with aplastic anemia, due to receive a stem cell transplant.

This clonotype was seen more than once but under ten times. V gene TRBV7-9 combines with J gene TRBJ1-1; D unclear. The ends were cut back, 1 base at V and 1 base at J, with 4 bases in the middle. This CDR3 region has 13 residues. Per the germline V gene, CDR1 is SEHNR and CDR2 is FQNEAQ (reference sequence). The CDR3 sequence is CASSLDPNTEAFF. In nucleotides, the CDR3 is TGTGCCAGCAGCTTAGACCCGAACACTGAAGCTTTCTTT.

This clonotype came up a few times. This rearrangement joins TRBV4-1 to TRBJ2-7; D may correspond to TRBD1 or TRBD2 (5 bases each). The CDR3 sequence is 13 residues long. V gave up 0 bases and J gave up 6 bases, with 9 bases separating them. Germline assignment: CDR1 MGHRA and CDR2 YSYEKL. CDR3 bases: TGCGCCAGCAGCCAAGATCCTGGGGGCGAGCAGTACTTC. It codes for CASSQDPGGEQYF.

The chain couples TRBV30 to TRBJ1-5; tentatively, D is TRBD1 (6 bases). Between the trimmed V and J ends, which lost 8 bases and 4 bases, there was a span of 18 bases. CDR3 length: 14 residues. The germline gives CDR1 GTSNPN, CDR2 SVGIG (reference sequence). CDR3 sequence (DNA): TGTGCCCCCGGACAGAAGGATTATAATCAGCCCCAGCATTTT. Translation: CAPGQKDYNQPQHF.

The CDR3 spells CASSSGVGGSINEQFF. The DNA of the CDR3 is TGTGCCAGCAGCTCGGGGGTGGGCGGGAGCATAAATGAGCAGTTCTTC. This rearrangement joins TRBV27 to TRBJ2-1; 7 bases line up with TRBD2. This CDR3 is built from 16 residues. With V trimmed by 6 bases and J by 7 bases, 15 bases remained unmatched. The V gene's germline CDR1 is MNHEY and CDR2 SMNVEV (reference sequence).

This chain connects TRBV10-2 to TRBJ2-7, with 7 bases identical to TRBD1. CDR3 length: 14 amino acids. CDR1 is WSHSY and CDR2 is SAAADI in the germline V gene. The trim removed 3 bases at V and 1 base at J, leaving 3 bases unmatched. The CDR3 coding sequence is TGCGCCAGCAGTGAATGGGGACAGTCCTACGAGCAGTACTTC. Its protein product is CASSEWGQSYEQYF.

V gene TRBV7-2 combines with J gene TRBJ2-1, with 8 positions matching TRBD2. J gave up 6 bases and V 5 bases, and 15 bases lay outside the gene matches. CDR3 length equals 17 residues. CDR1 SGHTA and CDR2 FQGNSA come from the germline V gene. This CDR3 reads CASSRRVAGLTLNEQFF. The CDR3 DNA reads as TGTGCCAGCAGCCGGAGGGTAGCGGGATTAACCCTCAATGAGCAGTTCTTC.

The chain uses TRBV27 and TRBJ1-2; D is perhaps TRBD1 (6 bases). Germline assignment: CDR1 MNHEY and CDR2 SMNVEV (reference sequence). The CDR3 consists of 14 residues. V lost 2 bases, J lost 8 bases, and 15 bases lay in between. The CDR3 DNA follows: TGTGCCAGCAGTTTAACGCCAGGGGCAGGAGGCTACACCTTC. As protein: CASSLTPGAGGYTF.

This clonotype was recorded once. The V and J genes are TRBV7-9 and TRBJ1-5, with D tentatively TRBD1 (6 bases). Per the germline V gene, CDR1 is SEHNR and CDR2 is FQNEAQ (reference sequence). The CDR3 runs 15 residues. Trimming stripped 5 bases from V and 4 bases from J, with 15 bases between. CDR3 bases: TGTGCCAGCAGCCCCGGGGACATTGGAAATCAGCCCCAGCATTTT. Translating gives CASSPGDIGNQPQHF. Based on the CDR3 plus reference TRBV7-9 and TRBJ1-5, the full variable domain is DTGVSQNPRHKITKRGQNVTFRCDPISEHNRLYWYRQTLGQGPEFLTYFQNEAQLEKSRLLSDRFSAERPKGSFSTLEIQRTEQGDSAMYLCASSPGDIGNQPQHFGDGTRLSIL.

This clonotype was seen only a few times. V and J are TRBV25-1 and TRBJ1-6; D gene ambiguous. Germline V lookup: CDR1 MGHDK, CDR2 SYGVNS. Between the trimmed V and J ends, which lost 4 bases and 9 bases, there was a span of 4 bases. This CDR3 has 11 residues. As DNA, the CDR3 is TGTGCCAGCAGTGGGGGTTCACCCCTCCACTTT. Its translation: CASSGGSPLHF.

This clonotype was detected a few times. V and J are TRBV7-6 and TRBJ2-2, with 7 bases lining up with TRBD2. The J segment lost 6 bases and the V segment lost 5 bases, leaving 6 bases of the junction unmatched. The CDR3 runs to 14 residues. Germline values: CDR1 SGHVS, CDR2 FNYEAQ. CDR3 in DNA: TGTGCCAGCAGCAGCCTCGGGGGGTCCGGGGAGCTGTTTTTT. This gives the protein CASSSLGGSGELFF.

The chain links TRBV10-3 to TRBJ2-5, with unresolved D. The length of the CDR3 is 13 residues. Germline V gives CDR1 ENHRY, CDR2 SYGVKD. Trimming pared 4 bases from V and 4 bases from J, leaving 10 bases between. CDR3 region: CAISVSGRETQYF. DNA of the CDR3: TGTGCCATCAGTGTCTCAGGAAGAGAGACCCAGTACTTC.

The chain links TRBV6-1 to TRBJ1-6; D is possibly TRBD1 (5 bases). Germline CDR1 reads MNHNS; CDR2 reads SASEGT. Trimming took off 7 bases at V and 0 bases at J, with 10 bases between the two ends. CDR3 length: 15 residues. CDR3 loop: CASKTESSYNSPLHF. The CDR3 DNA follows: TGTGCCAGCAAGACAGAGAGCTCCTATAATTCACCCCTCCACTTT.

This clonotype was seen a handful of times. The chain links TRBV13 to TRBJ2-2, with D uncertain. The V gene lost 5 bases and the J gene lost 6 bases, with 13 bases spanning the gap. Germline values: CDR1 PRHDT, CDR2 FYEKMQ (reference sequence). The CDR3 runs 14 residues. In DNA, the CDR3 is TGTGCCAGCAGCCCCGCGAGAGTGGCCGGGGAGCTGTTTTTT. This sequence encodes CASSPARVAGELFF.

This clonotype was detected ten times or more. The genes are TRBV4-1 and TRBJ2-7; D gene uncertain. The germline V gene has CDR1 MGHRA and CDR2 YSYEKL. This CDR3 is built from 13 residues. Trimming cost V 2 bases and J 2 bases, with 7 bases left between them. This chain's CDR3 is CASSQTPTYEQYF. In DNA, the CDR3 is TGCGCCAGCAGCCAAACTCCCACCTACGAGCAGTACTTC.

The table lists this clonotype with many counts. The V call is TRBV6-2 or TRBV6-3, the J call TRBJ2-5, with 14 nucleotides matching TRBD2. CDR1 and CDR2 (germline): MNHEY, SVGEGT. Trimming took 4 bases from V and 4 from J; bases not matched to a gene: 5. The CDR3 length is 16 residues. The CDR3 nucleotides read TGTGCCAGCAGTTCCGGGACTAGCGGGAGATCAGAGACCCAGTACTTC. It specifies CASSSGTSGRSETQYF.

This clonotype was seen ten or more times. The V and J genes are TRBV5-1 and TRBJ1-1, with D tentatively TRBD1 (6 bases). The CDR3 has 16 residues. Trimming stripped 1 base from V and 0 bases from J, with 13 bases between. CDR1 and CDR2 from the germline V gene are SGHRS and YFSETQ. The chain's CDR3 is CASSLYGRGMNTEAFF. CDR3 coding DNA: TGCGCCAGCAGCTTGTATGGCAGGGGAATGAACACTGAAGCTTTCTTT. The variable domain in full, completed from reference TRBV5-1 and TRBJ1-1, reads KAGVTQTPRYLIKTRGQQVTLSCSPISGHRSVSWYQQTPGQGLQFLFEYFSETQRNKGNFPGRFSGRQFSNSRSEMNVSTLELGDSALYLCASSLYGRGMNTEAFFGQGTRLTVV.

This clonotype turned up a few times. V and J are TRBV11-2 and TRBJ2-1; no reliable D call. Trimming stripped 7 bases from V and 2 bases from J, with 12 bases between. This CDR3 comprises 14 residues. Germline CDR1 and CDR2: SGHAT and FQNNGV. CDR3 region: CASTFLQTYNEQFF. Written as DNA, the CDR3 is TGTGCCAGCACCTTCCTTCAGACCTACAATGAGCAGTTCTTC.

This chain uses TRBV3-1 with TRBJ1-1, with 8 bases aligning to TRBD1. Germline V gives CDR1 LGHDT, CDR2 YNNKEL (reference sequence). CDR3 length: 13 residues. The J segment lost 0 bases and the V segment lost 8 bases, leaving 2 bases of the junction unmatched. CDR3 sequence reads: CASAGGMNTEAFF. DNA of the CDR3: TGTGCCAGCGCAGGGGGCATGAACACTGAAGCTTTCTTT.

The chain combines TRBV5-1 with TRBJ1-3, with 8 bases lining up with TRBD1. V shed 4 bases, J shed 0 bases, and the junction held 9 bases outside the gene matches. The CDR3 length is 17 residues. Per germline, CDR1 SGHRS and CDR2 YFSETQ. The CDR3 region is CASSPGQGSSSGNTIYF. In nucleotides, the CDR3 is TGCGCCAGCAGCCCCGGACAGGGTTCGAGCTCTGGAAACACCATATATTTT.

The table lists this clonotype with a few counts. The V gene is TRBV3-1, the J gene TRBJ2-7; D tentatively fits TRBD1 or TRBD2 (5 bases each). Germline V gene sequence: CDR1 LGHDT, CDR2 YNNKEL (reference sequence). This CDR3 has 14 residues. The V gene lost 10 bases and the J gene lost 0 bases, with 16 bases spanning the gap. This chain's CDR3 is CAISWGPSSYEQYF. The CDR3 DNA reads as TGTGCCATCTCGTGGGGACCAAGCTCCTACGAGCAGTACTTC.

This clonotype was detected many times. The rearrangement joins TRBV12-3 or TRBV12-4 to TRBJ1-3; 7 positions match TRBD1. V shed 1 base, J shed 0 bases, and the junction held 0 bases outside the gene matches. This CDR3 has 15 amino acids. The CDR3: CASSLGQGSGNTIYF. The CDR3 bases are TGTGCCAGCAGTTTAGGACAGGGCTCTGGAAACACCATATATTTT.

This clonotype was recorded a few times. The rearrangement links TRBV15 to TRBJ2-5; 12 bases are a match to TRBD1. With 2 bases clipped from V and 2 bases from J, the junction kept 6 bases outside the gene matches. The CDR3 length is 17 residues. The germline CDR1 and CDR2 sequences are LNHNV and YYDKDF (reference sequence). CDR3 coding DNA: TGTGCCACCAGCAGACACGGGACAGGGGGCCTTCAAGAGACCCAGTACTTC. Its translation is CATSRHGTGGLQETQYF.

This clonotype came up many times. V and J are TRBV7-9 and TRBJ2-1; TRBD1 matches at 9 bases. Germline CDR1 and CDR2: SEHNR and FQNEAQ (reference sequence). After removal of 2 bases from V and 8 bases from J, the junction contained 7 bases not matched to a gene. This CDR3 spans 15 amino acids. CDR3 loop: CASSLTGTGSHEQFF. In nucleotides, the CDR3 is TGTGCCAGCAGCTTAACCGGGACAGGGTCCCATGAGCAGTTCTTC.

The rearrangement uses TRBV28 and TRBJ1-1, with D uncertain. The CDR3 has 12 residues. Trimming removed 6 bases at V and 6 bases at J, with 11 bases between. Germline values: CDR1 MDHEN, CDR2 SYDVKM. Here the CDR3 DNA reads TGTGCCAGCAGGCCAGACTCCCCTGAAGCTTTCTTT. The encoded protein is CASRPDSPEAFF.

J is TRBJ2-7 and V is TRBV5-1; tentatively, D is TRBD1 (5 bases). V was clipped by 0 bases and J by 2 bases, with 9 bases between them. The CDR3 covers 14 residues. Germline-derived CDR1 and CDR2 are SGHRS and YFSETQ. The CDR3 sequence: CASSLEGPAYEQYF. Here the CDR3 DNA reads TGCGCCAGCAGCTTGGAGGGGCCCGCCTACGAGCAGTACTTC.

A single count supports this clonotype. The V and J genes are TRBV7-6 and TRBJ2-1; 7 bases align to TRBD1. This CDR3 comprises 15 residues. With V trimmed by 5 bases and J by 7 bases, 11 bases remained unmatched. The germline gives CDR1 SGHVS, CDR2 FNYEAQ. The chain's CDR3 is CASSPLTGIGNEQFF. The CDR3 nucleotides are TGTGCCAGCAGCCCGTTGACAGGGATCGGTAATGAGCAGTTCTTC.

CDR3 nucleotides: TGTGCCAGCAGCCCGGGTCACGGCCCGAGGGACATTCAGTACTTC. Its protein is CASSPGHGPRDIQYF. The chain has TRBV5-5 and TRBJ2-4; weak D call: TRBD2 (5 bases). Germline values: CDR1 SGHKS, CDR2 YYEKEE (reference sequence). There are 15 residues in the CDR3. Deletions cut 4 bases from V and 8 bases from J, with 19 bases between.

The sample holds many counts of this clonotype. V gene TRBV20-1 combines with J gene TRBJ2-7, with D possibly being TRBD2 (5 bases). Germline V gives CDR1 DFQATT, CDR2 SNEGSKA (reference sequence). The length of the CDR3 is 14 residues. Trimming removed 0 bases from V and 2 bases from J, with 11 bases in between. For the CDR3, the DNA is TGCAGTGCTAGAGATAGCAGCGGAACCTACGAGCAGTACTTC. Its translation is CSARDSSGTYEQYF.

The genes are TRBV20-1 and TRBJ2-1, with a possible D match to TRBD2 (6 bases). The CDR3 sequence is 15 residues long. V was pared by 6 bases and J by 0 bases, with 15 bases between. Germline V gene data show CDR1 as DFQATT and CDR2 as SNEGSKA (reference sequence). The CDR3 loop reads CSAWREANSYNEQFF. CDR3 nucleotides: TGCAGTGCCTGGAGGGAGGCAAACTCCTACAATGAGCAGTTCTTC.